Listed here are 31 T cell receptor beta chains from one sample, sequenced in a study of cytomegalovirus exposure and HLA in healthy donors. PCR primers comprised 60 Vbeta and 13 Jbeta primers. Method: immunoSEQ multiplex PCR; TCRdb's copy keeps in-frame clones and lacks some. The data hold 95,000 to 150,000 clones, with around 66% observed a single time. Sequenced material: PBMCs. These receptor sequences come from a woman aged 40-49 years in good health and CMV-seropositive.

The rearrangement joins TRBV7-3 to TRBJ2-7, with D perhaps matching TRBD2 (6 bases). The CDR3 runs 14 residues. CDR1 is SGHTA and CDR2 is FQGTGA in the germline V gene. V lost 4 bases and J 6 bases, leaving 16 bases between the germline ends. The CDR3 protein is CASSSLGLRPEQYF. The CDR3 bases are TGTGCCAGCAGCTCCTTGGGACTCCGGCCCGAGCAGTACTTC.

This rearrangement joins TRBV6-5 to TRBJ1-2; maybe TRBD1 (5 bases). CDR1 MNHEY and CDR2 SVGAGI come from the germline V gene. This CDR3 is 16 amino acids long. Trimming pared 2 bases from V and 3 bases from J, leaving 16 bases between. Written as DNA, the CDR3 is TGTGCCAGCAGTTACGGGGGGGGGATTGGGGACTATGGCTACACCTTC. Protein product: CASSYGGGIGDYGYTF.

The table lists this clone with a count of one. The rearrangement links TRBV29-1 to TRBJ1-2, with D perhaps TRBD1 (5 bases). The CDR3 totals 13 residues. Trimming cost V 4 bases and J 5 bases, with 14 bases left between them. Per germline, CDR1 SQVTM and CDR2 ANQGSEA. The CDR3 DNA sequence: TGCAGCGTTGCCACCGGGACTGGTTATGGCTACACCTTC. Translated: CSVATGTGYGYTF.

This clone has more than one count but fewer than ten. The rearrangement uses TRBV5-1 and TRBJ2-7, with 9 bases identical to TRBD1. Germline V gene lookup returns CDR1 SGHRS and CDR2 YFSETQ. The CDR3 contains 13 residues. The V gene end was trimmed by 4 bases and the J gene end by 4 bases; junction bases not matched to a gene: 3. The CDR3 is CASSTGTGYEQYF. CDR3 nucleotide sequence: TGCGCCAGCAGCACGGGGACAGGGTACGAGCAGTACTTC.

This clone was observed once. At one end the junction does not follow the germline gene, possibly because of a read error. The rearrangement joins TRBV7-2 to TRBJ2-3, with D perhaps matching TRBD2 (5 bases). The germline V gene encodes CDR1 SGHTA and CDR2 FQGNSA. The CDR3 totals 13 residues. Here the CDR3 reads CASCFGRPDTQYF. The CDR3 coding sequence is TGTGCCAGCTGCTTTGGGAGACCAGATACGCAGTATTTT. Full variable domain (remainder filled in from reference TRBV7-2 and TRBJ2-3): GAGVSQSPSNKVTEKGKDVELRCDPISGHTALYWYRQSLGQGLEFLIYFQGNSAPDKSGLPSDRFSAERTGGSVSTLTIQRTQQEDSAVYLCASCFGRPDTQYFGPGTRLTVL.

A remark on this clone: Other DNA sequences within the sample encode an identical CDR3. The chain links TRBV6-5 to TRBJ2-7; possibly TRBD1 for D (6 bases). Germline CDR1 is MNHEY and CDR2 is SVGAGI. V was trimmed by 6 bases and J by 3 bases, leaving 9 bases between them. This CDR3 region has 12 residues. This chain's CDR3 is CASRSTGYEQYF. The CDR3 coding sequence is TGTGCCAGCAGGTCGACAGGCTACGAGCAGTACTTC.

V is TRBV5-1 and J is TRBJ1-1; 7 positions agree with TRBD1. The ends lost 4 bases at V and 7 bases at J; junction bases unmatched: 7. The length of the CDR3 is 13 residues. CDR1 SGHRS and CDR2 YFSETQ come from the germline V gene. Written as DNA, the CDR3 is TGCGCCAGCAGCCTCGACAGGGCCATTGAAGCTTTCTTT. It is translated as CASSLDRAIEAFF. Full variable domain (rest looked up from reference TRBV5-1 and TRBJ1-1): KAGVTQTPRYLIKTRGQQVTLSCSPISGHRSVSWYQQTPGQGLQFLFEYFSETQRNKGNFPGRFSGRQFSNSRSEMNVSTLELGDSALYLCASSLDRAIEAFFGQGTRLTVV.

The chain combines TRBV6-6 with TRBJ2-5; maybe TRBD2 (5 bases). Germline V gene sequence: CDR1 MNHNY, CDR2 SVGAGI (reference sequence). Trimming took off 2 bases at V and 5 bases at J, with 6 bases between the two ends. The CDR3 length is 12 residues. CDR3 region: CASSYPGETQYF. CDR3 DNA sequence: TGTGCCAGCAGTTACCCGGGGGAGACCCAGTACTTC.

The chain joins TRBV30 to TRBJ2-3; 7 bases line up with TRBD1. Germline lookup yields CDR1 GTSNPN and CDR2 SVGIG (reference sequence). The CDR3 is made up of 15 amino acids. With 0 bases clipped from V and 4 bases from J, the junction kept 7 bases outside the gene matches. The DNA for the CDR3 is TGTGCCTGGAGTGTAAAGGGTCAGGGGGCAGATACGCAGTATTTT. This translates into CAWSVKGQGADTQYF.

The rearrangement joins TRBV5-1 to TRBJ2-5; possibly TRBD1 for D (6 bases). The CDR3 contains 15 residues. Germline CDR1 is SGHRS and CDR2 is YFSETQ. Trimming left V 4 bases short and J 2 bases short, with 15 bases between. In nucleotides, the CDR3 is TGCGCCAGCAGCCCGTTGCCAGGGGTACAAGAGACCCAGTACTTC. Translating it yields CASSPLPGVQETQYF.

The chain is built from TRBV10-2 and TRBJ1-5; tentatively, D is TRBD1 (5 bases). The V end was cut by 0 bases, the J end by 0 bases, with 6 bases between. This CDR3 is 15 amino acids long. Germline loops: CDR1 WSHSY, CDR2 SAAADI. DNA of the CDR3: TGCGCCAGCAGTGAGTCGGGGGGTAGCAATCAGCCCCAGCATTTT. This encodes CASSESGGSNQPQHF.

The V and J genes are TRBV9 and TRBJ2-5; D perhaps matches TRBD1 (7 bases). This CDR3 region has 13 residues. Between the trimmed V and J ends, which lost 4 bases and 5 bases, there was a span of 12 bases. Germline CDR1 and CDR2: SGDLS and YYNGEE. The CDR3 nucleotides are TGTGCCAGCAGCCAACAGGGGAGGGAGACCCAGTACTTC. This encodes CASSQQGRETQYF.

V usage is TRBV6-1 and J usage is TRBJ1-2; no firm D call. The CDR3 covers 14 residues. Germline V gene sequence: CDR1 MNHNS, CDR2 SASEGT. Trimming cost V 8 bases and J 0 bases, with 13 bases left between them. DNA of the CDR3: TGTGCCAGCGGAATGGTGGGAGCTAACTATGGCTACACCTTC. It yields the protein CASGMVGANYGYTF.

This clone appeared a few times. This chain connects TRBV6-6 to TRBJ1-2; no firm D call. This CDR3 has 12 residues. Deletions cut 0 bases from V and 6 bases from J, with 5 bases between. The germline gives CDR1 MNHNY, CDR2 SVGAGI (reference sequence). The chain's CDR3 is CASSYSGDGYTF. The CDR3, as DNA: TGTGCCAGCAGTTACTCCGGGGATGGCTACACCTTC.

CDR3 coding DNA: TGTGCCAGCAGCAGACCGTCCCGGGACAGGGGGCGGGAGACCCAGTACTTC. Translating it yields CASSRPSRDRGRETQYF. The chain uses TRBV21-1 and TRBJ2-5; TRBD1, as called in the table, went unchecked against the DNA. TRBV21-1 is an annotated pseudogene. There are 17 residues in the CDR3.

J is TRBJ1-4 and V is TRBV29-1, with 7 positions matching TRBD1. V lost 4 bases to trimming and J lost 12 bases; unmatched junction nucleotides: 8. This CDR3 has 12 residues. Germline CDR1 and CDR2: SQVTM and ANQGSEA. The CDR3 is CSVGRETGELFF. CDR3 sequence (DNA): TGCAGCGTTGGTAGGGAAACAGGGGAACTGTTTTTT.

The chain combines TRBV10-2 with TRBJ2-3, with D possibly being TRBD1 (6 bases). Trimming pared 0 bases from V and 5 bases from J, leaving 9 bases between. The CDR3 has 14 residues. The germline V gene encodes CDR1 WSHSY and CDR2 SAAADI. CDR3 DNA sequence: TGCGCCAGCAGTGAGTCGACGACAGGAGATACGCAGTATTTT. It specifies CASSESTTGDTQYF.

This clone was counted only a few times. The rearrangement links TRBV6-5 to TRBJ1-2, with D possibly TRBD1 on 5 matching bases. The CDR3 spans 13 residues. Trimming pared 4 bases from V and 4 bases from J, leaving 10 bases between. The germline V gene has CDR1 MNHEY and CDR2 SVGAGI. In DNA, the CDR3 is TGTGCCAGCAGTTTGCGACAGCTCTATGGCTACACCTTC. The encoded protein is CASSLRQLYGYTF.

The rearrangement uses TRBV19 and TRBJ2-1; 10 bases are shared with TRBD1. Germline V gives CDR1 LNHDA, CDR2 SQIVND (reference sequence). CDR3 size: 16 residues. J was trimmed by 3 bases and V by 5 bases; bases with no gene match: 7. The CDR3 sequence is CASSLRQGAVYNEQFF. CDR3 DNA sequence: TGTGCCAGTAGTCTACGACAGGGGGCTGTCTACAATGAGCAGTTCTTC.

This clone was counted only a few times. The chain couples TRBV5-5 to TRBJ1-4; the D is unclear. This CDR3 has 16 amino acids. Germline V gene lookup returns CDR1 SGHKS and CDR2 YYEKEE (reference sequence). With 6 bases removed from V and 0 bases from J, the gap between germline ends came to 15 bases. CDR3 bases: TGTGCCAGCACCATCGGCCAGGTCTCAACTAATGAAAAACTGTTTTTT. Protein: CASTIGQVSTNEKLFF.

The CDR3 sequence is CASTGSNQPQHF. CDR3 bases: TGTGCCAGTACAGGAAGCAATCAGCCCCAGCATTTT. The V call is TRBV19, the J call TRBJ1-5; D gene ambiguous. The CDR3 runs to 12 residues. Germline values: CDR1 LNHDA, CDR2 SQIVND (reference sequence). V was shortened by 7 bases and J by 1 base, with 5 bases between the two germline ends.

The V and J genes are TRBV6-6 and TRBJ2-1; the D gene is possibly TRBD1 (6 bases). The CDR3 sequence is 13 residues long. V lost 6 bases and J lost 6, with 12 bases in between. CDR1 is MNHNY and CDR2 is SVGAGI in the germline V gene (reference sequence). CDR3 sequence: CASRYPQGNEQFF. Here the CDR3 DNA reads TGTGCCAGCAGATACCCACAGGGCAATGAGCAGTTCTTC.

J is TRBJ2-5 and V is TRBV7-9, with D perhaps TRBD1 (6 bases). Deletions cut 5 bases from V and 12 bases from J, with 22 bases between. Germline CDR1 is SEHNR and CDR2 is FQNEAQ (reference sequence). The CDR3 sequence is 14 residues long. The CDR3 protein is CASSRIRDPGDKYF. CDR3 bases: TGTGCCAGCAGCCGTATTAGGGATCCAGGGGACAAGTACTTC.

The table lists this clone with a count of one. This rearrangement joins TRBV11-2 to TRBJ1-4; 10 bases align to TRBD1. The CDR3 consists of 15 residues. Germline-derived CDR1 and CDR2 are SGHAT and FQNNGV. The V and J ends lost 5 bases and 7 bases, in that order; junction bases with no gene match: 7. The CDR3 nucleotides read TGTGCCAGCAGCACAGGGACAGGGGTCTTTGAAAAACTGTTTTTT. Encoded protein: CASSTGTGVFEKLFF. The variable domain in full, with the rest retrieved from reference TRBV11-2 and TRBJ1-4, is EAGVAQSPRYKIIEKRQSVAFWCNPISGHATLYWYQQILGQGPKLLIQFQNNGVVDDSQLPKDRFSAERLKGVDSTLKIQPAKLEDSAVYLCASSTGTGVFEKLFFGSGTQLSVL.

This chain's CDR3 is CASRGGTVQETQYF. Here the CDR3 DNA reads TGTGCCAGCAGGGGCGGGACAGTCCAAGAGACCCAGTACTTC. The V and J genes are TRBV2 and TRBJ2-5; TRBD1 is a possible D gene (7 bases). This CDR3 is 14 amino acids long. CDR1 is SNHLY, CDR2 FYNNEI, per germline. V lost 6 bases and J lost 1, with 12 bases in between.

V gene TRBV7-8 combines with J gene TRBJ2-1, with TRBD2 identical over 10 bases. Germline V gene sequence: CDR1 SGHVS, CDR2 FQNEAQ. The length of the CDR3 is 13 residues. The J segment lost 7 bases and the V segment lost 3 bases, leaving 0 bases of the junction unmatched. In nucleotides, the CDR3 is TGTGCCAGCAGCTTGGGACTAGCGAATGAGCAGTTCTTC. Protein sequence: CASSLGLANEQFF.

This chain links TRBV7-2 with TRBJ1-1; 10 bases agree with TRBD1. The V segment lost 5 bases and the J segment 5 bases; nucleotides outside the gene matches: 5. There are 14 residues in the CDR3. The V gene's germline CDR1 is SGHTA and CDR2 FQGNSA. The CDR3 DNA sequence: TGTGCCAGCAGCCTGACAGGGGGCTTAACTGAAGCTTTCTTT. Translating gives CASSLTGGLTEAFF.

The gene calls are TRBV5-6 and TRBJ2-2; TRBD2 is a possible D gene (5 bases). Germline CDR1 and CDR2: SGHDT and YYEEEE. Trimming cost V 1 base and J 5 bases, with 9 bases left between them. This CDR3 contains 14 residues. The CDR3 sequence: CASSLFTGTGELFF. The CDR3 DNA reads TGTGCCAGCAGCTTGTTTACGGGAACCGGGGAGCTGTTTTTT.

V and J are TRBV11-2 and TRBJ1-6; D uncertain. Trimming cost V 5 bases and J 8 bases, with 10 bases left between them. The germline V gene has CDR1 SGHAT and CDR2 FQNNGV. The CDR3 contains 13 residues. CDR3 amino acids: CASSPEGDSPLHF. As DNA, the CDR3 is TGTGCCAGCAGCCCCGAGGGAGATTCACCCCTCCACTTT. The full variable domain, rest sourced from reference TRBV11-2 and TRBJ1-6, is EAGVAQSPRYKIIEKRQSVAFWCNPISGHATLYWYQQILGQGPKLLIQFQNNGVVDDSQLPKDRFSAERLKGVDSTLKIQPAKLEDSAVYLCASSPEGDSPLHFGNGTRLTVT.

This clone has just a few counts. The chain recombines TRBV5-6 with TRBJ2-2; 8 nucleotides line up with TRBD1. Germline trimming cut 5 bases from V and 4 bases from J; bases unmatched to any gene: 7. Per germline, CDR1 SGHDT and CDR2 YYEEEE. This CDR3 region has 15 residues. CDR3 sequence (DNA): TGTGCCAGCAGTTCAGGGGGCTCGAGCACCGGGGAGCTGTTTTTT. Residues: CASSSGGSSTGELFF.

The chain employs TRBV28 and TRBJ2-2, with D possibly being TRBD2 (6 bases). Per the germline V gene, CDR1 is MDHEN and CDR2 is SYDVKM. V was clipped by 5 bases and J by 6 bases, with 13 bases between them. The CDR3 is made up of 14 amino acids. CDR3 DNA sequence: TGTGCCAGCAGTCCCCCGGGGACTGCCGGGGAGCTGTTTTTT. Protein: CASSPPGTAGELFF.